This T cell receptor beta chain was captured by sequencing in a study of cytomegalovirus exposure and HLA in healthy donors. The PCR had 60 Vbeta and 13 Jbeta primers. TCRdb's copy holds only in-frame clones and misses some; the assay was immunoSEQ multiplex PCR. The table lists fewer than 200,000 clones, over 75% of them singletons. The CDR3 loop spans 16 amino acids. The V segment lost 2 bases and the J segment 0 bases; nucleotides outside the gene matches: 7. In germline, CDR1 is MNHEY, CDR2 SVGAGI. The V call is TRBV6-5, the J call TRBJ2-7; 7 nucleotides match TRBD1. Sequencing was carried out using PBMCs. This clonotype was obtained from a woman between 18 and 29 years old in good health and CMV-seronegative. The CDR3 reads CASSYRVGTDSYEQYF. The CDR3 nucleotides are TGTGCCAGCAGTTACCGAGTTGGGACAGACTCCTACGAGCAGTACTTC.